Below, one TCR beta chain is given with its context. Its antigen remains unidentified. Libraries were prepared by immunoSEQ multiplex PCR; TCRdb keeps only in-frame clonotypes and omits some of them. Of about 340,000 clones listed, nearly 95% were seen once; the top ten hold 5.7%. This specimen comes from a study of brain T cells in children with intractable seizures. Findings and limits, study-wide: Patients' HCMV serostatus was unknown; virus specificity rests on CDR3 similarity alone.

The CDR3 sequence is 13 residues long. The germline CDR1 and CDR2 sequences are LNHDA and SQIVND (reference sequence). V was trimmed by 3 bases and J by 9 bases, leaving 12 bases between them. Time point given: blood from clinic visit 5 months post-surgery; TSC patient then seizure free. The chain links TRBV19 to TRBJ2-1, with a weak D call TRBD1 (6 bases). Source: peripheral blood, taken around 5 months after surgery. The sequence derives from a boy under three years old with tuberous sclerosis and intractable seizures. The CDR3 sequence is CASSIPRGAEQFF. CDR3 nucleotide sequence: TGTGCCAGTAGTATCCCCAGGGGCGCTGAGCAGTTCTTC.